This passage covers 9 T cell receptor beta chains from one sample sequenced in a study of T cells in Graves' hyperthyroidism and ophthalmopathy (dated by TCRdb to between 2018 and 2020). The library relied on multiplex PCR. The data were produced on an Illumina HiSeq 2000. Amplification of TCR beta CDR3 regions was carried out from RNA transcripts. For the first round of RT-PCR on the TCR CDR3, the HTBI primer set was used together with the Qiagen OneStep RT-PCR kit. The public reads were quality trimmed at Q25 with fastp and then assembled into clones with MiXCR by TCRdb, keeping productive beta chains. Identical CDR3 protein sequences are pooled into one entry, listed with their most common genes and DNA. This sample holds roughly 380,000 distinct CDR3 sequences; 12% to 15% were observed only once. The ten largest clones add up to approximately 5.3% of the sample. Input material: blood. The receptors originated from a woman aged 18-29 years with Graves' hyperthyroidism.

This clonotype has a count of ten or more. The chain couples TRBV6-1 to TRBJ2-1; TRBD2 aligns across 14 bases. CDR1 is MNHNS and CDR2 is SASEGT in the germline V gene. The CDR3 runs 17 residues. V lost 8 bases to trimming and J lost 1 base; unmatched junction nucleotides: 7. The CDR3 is CASSVTSGRVSYNEQFF. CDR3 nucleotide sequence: TGTGCCAGCTCTGTGACTAGCGGGAGGGTTTCCTACAATGAGCAGTTCTTC.

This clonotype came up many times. The CDR3 DNA follows: TGTGCCAGCAGCTTTCGGTCGGGAGGGATCTTATACAATGAGCAGTTCTTC. This gives the protein CASSFRSGGILYNEQFF. The chain combines TRBV7-9 with TRBJ2-1; 8 nucleotides agree with TRBD2. V was clipped by 3 bases and J by 4 bases; unmatched bases: 11. CDR1 is SEHNR and CDR2 is FQNEAQ in the germline V gene (reference sequence). This CDR3 comprises 17 residues. Complete variable domain (other parts from reference TRBV7-9 and TRBJ2-1): DTGVSQNPRHKITKRGQNVTFRCDPISEHNRLYWYRQTLGQGPEFLTYFQNEAQLEKSRLLSDRFSAERPKGSFSTLEIQRTEQGDSAMYLCASSFRSGGILYNEQFFGPGTRLTVL.

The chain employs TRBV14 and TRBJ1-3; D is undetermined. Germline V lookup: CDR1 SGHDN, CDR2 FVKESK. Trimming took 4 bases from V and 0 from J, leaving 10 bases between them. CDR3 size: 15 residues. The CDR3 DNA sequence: TGTGCCAGCAGCCCCCGACCGAACTCTGGAAACACCATATATTTT. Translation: CASSPRPNSGNTIYF.

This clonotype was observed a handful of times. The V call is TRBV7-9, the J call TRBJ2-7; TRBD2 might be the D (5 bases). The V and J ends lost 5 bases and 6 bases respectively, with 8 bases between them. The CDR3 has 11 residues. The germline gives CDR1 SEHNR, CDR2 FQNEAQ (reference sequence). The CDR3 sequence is CASSDSVEQYF. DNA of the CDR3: TGTGCCAGCAGCGATAGCGTCGAGCAGTACTTC.

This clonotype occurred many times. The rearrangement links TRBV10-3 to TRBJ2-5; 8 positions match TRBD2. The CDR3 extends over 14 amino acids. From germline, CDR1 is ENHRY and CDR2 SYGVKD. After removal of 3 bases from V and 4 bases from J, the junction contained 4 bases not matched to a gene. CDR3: CAISDLAGSETQYF. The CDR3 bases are TGTGCCATCAGTGATCTAGCGGGTTCAGAGACCCAGTACTTC.

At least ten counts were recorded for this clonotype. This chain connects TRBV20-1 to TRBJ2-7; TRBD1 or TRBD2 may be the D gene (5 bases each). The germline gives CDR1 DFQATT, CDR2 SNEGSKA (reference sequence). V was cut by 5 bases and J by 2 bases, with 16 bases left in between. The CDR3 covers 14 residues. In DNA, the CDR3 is TGCAGTGCTTGGACTCGACAGAAGCCCTACGAGCAGTACTTC. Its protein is CSAWTRQKPYEQYF.

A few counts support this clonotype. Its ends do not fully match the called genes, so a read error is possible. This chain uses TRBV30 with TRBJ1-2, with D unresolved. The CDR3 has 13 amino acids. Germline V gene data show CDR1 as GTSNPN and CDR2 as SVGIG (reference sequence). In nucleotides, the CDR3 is TGTGTCTGGAGTGTGGGCCCCACTTATGGCTACACCTTC. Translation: CVWSVGPTYGYTF. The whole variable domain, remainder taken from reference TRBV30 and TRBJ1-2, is SQTIHQWPATLVQPVGSPLSLECTVEGTSNPNLYWYRQAAGRGLQLLFYSVGIGQISSEVPQNLSASRPQDRQFILSSKKLLLSDSGFYLCVWSVGPTYGYTFGSGTRLTVV.

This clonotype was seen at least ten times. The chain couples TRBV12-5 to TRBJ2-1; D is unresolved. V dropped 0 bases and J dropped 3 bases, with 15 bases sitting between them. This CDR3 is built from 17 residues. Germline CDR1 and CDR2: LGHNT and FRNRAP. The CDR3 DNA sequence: TGTGCTAGTGGTTTGGTACTTGGTCCGACGGTCTACAATGAGCAGTTCTTC. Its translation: CASGLVLGPTVYNEQFF. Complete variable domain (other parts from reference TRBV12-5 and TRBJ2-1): DARVTQTPRHKVTEMGQEVTMRCQPILGHNTVFWYRQTMMQGLELLAYFRNRAPLDDSGMPKDRFSAEMPDATLATLKIQPSEPRDSAVYFCASGLVLGPTVYNEQFFGPGTRLTVL.

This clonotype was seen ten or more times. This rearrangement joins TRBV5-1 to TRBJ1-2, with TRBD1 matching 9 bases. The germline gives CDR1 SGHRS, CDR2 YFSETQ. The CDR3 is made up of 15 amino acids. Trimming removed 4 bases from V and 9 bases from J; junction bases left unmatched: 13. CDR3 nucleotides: TGCGCCAGCAGCCCCATTACCGGGACAGGGTCTCGCTACACCTTC. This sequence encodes CASSPITGTGSRYTF.